These T cell receptor beta chains were read from a single sample in a study of blood T cells in healthy people across ages. TCRdb reprocessed the 5' RACE reads via MiXCR and lists one record per CDR3 protein. The sample lists some 880,000 distinct CDR3 sequences, roughly 35% seen once, with about an eighth in the top ten. The sample taken for sequencing was blood. The receptor source for this set is a man aged 18 to 29 in good health. CDR3s include the opening cysteine and the closing phenylalanine or tryptophan. The order of the fields is V gene, D gene, clone size, J gene, CDR3 DNA, CDR3 protein. D genes are given only for firm matches. Size tells how often a clone was seen (once, few, many) or the class of an expanded clone, and some rows leave it out.

v_call: TRBV27; d_call: TRBD1; clone_size: -; j_call: TRBJ1-4; cdr3_nt: TGTGCCAGCAGCCGCCGCTCGGACAGGGTCTCAAAACTGTTTTTT; cdr3_aa: CASSRRSDRVSKLFF
v_call: TRBV20-1; d_call: TRBD1; clone_size: -; j_call: TRBJ1-6; cdr3_nt: TGCAGTGCCAGGGCGACAGGGATAAACAACTCACCCCTCCACTTT; cdr3_aa: CSARATGINNSPLHF
v_call: TRBV7-2; d_call: -; clone_size: few; j_call: TRBJ1-1; cdr3_nt: TGTGCCAGCACCCCGCTTATGAACACTGAAGCTTTCTTT; cdr3_aa: CASTPLMNTEAFF
v_call: TRBV7-2; d_call: -; clone_size: few; j_call: TRBJ2-3; cdr3_nt: TGTGCCAGCAGCTTATGGGGGGGGGCTGCAGATACGCAGTATTTT; cdr3_aa: CASSLWGGAADTQYF
v_call: TRBV2; d_call: TRBD1; clone_size: -; j_call: TRBJ2-2; cdr3_nt: TGTGCCAGCCTCAAGGACAGGGGCCGCGCCGTGGAGCTGTTTTTT; cdr3_aa: CASLKDRGRAVELFF
v_call: TRBV2; d_call: -; clone_size: -; j_call: TRBJ2-1; cdr3_nt: TGTGCCAGCAGTGTTCAGGGGGGCCTCTACAATGAGCAGTTCTTC; cdr3_aa: CASSVQGGLYNEQFF
v_call: TRBV27; d_call: TRBD1; clone_size: few; j_call: TRBJ2-7; cdr3_nt: TGTGCCAGCAGTCCCTGGACAGGGAATAACGAGCAGTACTTC; cdr3_aa: CASSPWTGNNEQYF
v_call: TRBV20-1; d_call: -; clone_size: -; j_call: TRBJ2-3; cdr3_nt: TGCAGTGCTGACTTCAGGGCCGAGACTAGCACAGATACGCAGTATTTT; cdr3_aa: CSADFRAETSTDTQYF
v_call: TRBV12-3/TRBV12-4; d_call: -; clone_size: once; j_call: TRBJ1-5; cdr3_nt: TGTGCCAGCAGTTTGTCATATGGGGCAGGCCTTCAGCCCCAGCATTTT; cdr3_aa: CASSLSYGAGLQPQHF
v_call: TRBV4-1; d_call: -; clone_size: -; j_call: TRBJ1-5; cdr3_nt: TGCGCCAGCAGCCAAGAGGGGGGCACTAGCAATCAGCCCCAGCATTTT; cdr3_aa: CASSQEGGTSNQPQHF
v_call: TRBV20-1; d_call: -; clone_size: -; j_call: TRBJ2-5; cdr3_nt: TGCAGTGCTAGAGATACGAGGCTCCAAGAGACCCAGTACTTC; cdr3_aa: CSARDTRLQETQYF
v_call: TRBV6-2/TRBV6-3; d_call: -; clone_size: -; j_call: TRBJ2-3; cdr3_nt: TGTGCCAGCAGTTACTCGAACAGGGAGGACGGATCAGATACGCAGTATTTT; cdr3_aa: CASSYSNREDGSDTQYF
v_call: TRBV27; d_call: TRBD2; clone_size: few; j_call: TRBJ2-3; cdr3_nt: TGTGCCAGCAGTTTAGCGCGGGGGGGCGGATATACGCAGTATTTT; cdr3_aa: CASSLARGGGYTQYF
v_call: TRBV25-1; d_call: -; clone_size: -; j_call: TRBJ1-2; cdr3_nt: TGTGCCAGCAGTGACGTAGACAGGCTCTATGGCTACACCTTC; cdr3_aa: CASSDVDRLYGYTF
v_call: TRBV5-5; d_call: TRBD1; clone_size: few; j_call: TRBJ1-2; cdr3_nt: TGTGCCAGCAGCGTCTCCGGGACAGGGATACGAGGCTACACCTTC; cdr3_aa: CASSVSGTGIRGYTF
v_call: TRBV5-1; d_call: -; clone_size: -; j_call: TRBJ1-3; cdr3_nt: TGCGCCAGCAGCTTGGAGCCCCTTGGACAGCTACTCTTCTCTGGAAACACCATATATTTT; cdr3_aa: CASSLEPLGQLLFSGNTIYF
v_call: TRBV30; d_call: TRBD1; clone_size: few; j_call: TRBJ2-1; cdr3_nt: TGTGCCTGGAGGCTGACAGGGGCCCTCAATGAGCAGTTCTTC; cdr3_aa: CAWRLTGALNEQFF
v_call: TRBV7-9; d_call: -; clone_size: once; j_call: TRBJ2-5; cdr3_nt: TGTGCCAGCAGCTTAGGGATGGCAGGCGACATACAAGAGACCCAGTACTTC; cdr3_aa: CASSLGMAGDIQETQYF
v_call: TRBV28; d_call: TRBD1; clone_size: -; j_call: TRBJ1-1; cdr3_nt: TGTGCCAGCAGTTTAGGGACAGGGAAATATTGGACTGAAGCTTTCTTT; cdr3_aa: CASSLGTGKYWTEAFF
v_call: TRBV30; d_call: -; clone_size: few; j_call: TRBJ1-2; cdr3_nt: TGTGCCTGGAGTGTACAAGGGGACAACTATGGCTACACCTTC; cdr3_aa: CAWSVQGDNYGYTF
v_call: TRBV5-5; d_call: TRBD1; clone_size: -; j_call: TRBJ1-2; cdr3_nt: TGTGCCAGCACCTTAAGACAGGGGGGAGTATATGGCTACACCTTC; cdr3_aa: CASTLRQGGVYGYTF